This T cell receptor beta chain was recovered during a study of T cells expressing NK-cell markers. The CDR3 extends over 16 amino acids. CDR1 and CDR2 from the germline V gene are LGHNA and YNFKEQ. TCRdb derives one entry per CDR3 protein from the 5' RACE reads, leaving out DNA. The data show a few hundred thousand distinct CDR3 sequences, and the top ten clones hold roughly 5.2%. The chain employs TRBV4-2 and TRBJ2-3; TCRdb's D gene call, TRBD1, goes unchecked for lack of DNA. Sequenced material: blood T cells: a sorted CD56 or NKG2C T cell subset, CD4+ or CD8+ T cells, or bulk PBMC T cells (not recorded which). This TCR derives from a man aged 18-69 years in good health. Here the CDR3 reads CASSQAGGGNTDTQYF.